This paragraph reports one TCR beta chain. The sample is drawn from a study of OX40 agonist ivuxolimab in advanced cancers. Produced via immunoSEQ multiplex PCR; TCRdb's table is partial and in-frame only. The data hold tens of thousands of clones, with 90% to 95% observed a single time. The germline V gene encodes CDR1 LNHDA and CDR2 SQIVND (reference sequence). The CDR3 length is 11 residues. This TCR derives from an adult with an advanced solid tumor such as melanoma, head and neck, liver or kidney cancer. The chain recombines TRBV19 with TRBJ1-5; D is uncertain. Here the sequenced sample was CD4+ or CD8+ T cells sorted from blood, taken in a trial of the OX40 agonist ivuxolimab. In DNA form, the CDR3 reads TGTGAGGGATGCGGCAATCAGCCCCAGCATTTT. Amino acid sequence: CEGCGNQPQHF.